Below are 32 T cell receptor beta chains sequenced from a single sample in a study of human T cells and chemical hapten exposure. As to time point: pre-sensitization, week 0. Documented treatment: therapeutic diphenylcyclopropenone sensitization with weekly scalp DPC. Via MiXCR, TCRdb re-called the RACE reads, giving one row per CDR3 protein. The sample has 250,000 or so distinct CDR3 sequences, almost 8% seen once. This material consisted of whole blood, taken in connection with sensitization to the hapten diphenylcyclopropenone (DPC). Every receptor here comes from a man aged 18 to 29 with alopecia areata. Some clones in this sample may be carry-over from other donors' samples.

V is TRBV4-3 and J is TRBJ2-3; D not resolved. Looked up from germline, CDR1 is LGHNA and CDR2 is YSLEER. The CDR3 covers 14 residues. With 0 bases removed from V and 4 bases from J, the gap between germline ends came to 8 bases. The CDR3 DNA sequence: TGCGCCAGCAGCCAAGAGACGGTTCCAGATACGCAGTATTTT. It specifies CASSQETVPDTQYF.

This clonotype has ten or more counts. The chain links TRBV7-2 to TRBJ1-1; D not resolved. V gave up 1 base and J gave up 4 bases, with 7 bases separating them. Germline assignment: CDR1 SGHTA and CDR2 FQGNSA. The CDR3 runs to 13 residues. As DNA, the CDR3 is TGTGCCAGCAGCTTAGGAATGGGCACTGAAGCTTTCTTT. It codes for CASSLGMGTEAFF.

This clonotype was recorded a few times. The chain uses TRBV27 and TRBJ1-5; perhaps TRBD1 as D (5 bases). V shed 10 bases and J shed 2 bases, with 18 bases lying between them. Germline CDR1 and CDR2: MNHEY and SMNVEV (reference sequence). The CDR3 contains 15 residues. The CDR3 DNA reads as TGTGCCACATCGGCCGGACGAGGGGGCAATCAGCCCCAGCATTTT. It is translated as CATSAGRGGNQPQHF.

This chain connects TRBV12-3 or TRBV12-4 to TRBJ1-2; D unresolved. Trimming removed 1 base at V and 8 bases at J, with 11 bases between. The CDR3 is 13 residues long. The CDR3 spells CASSLDGVGGYTF. The CDR3 nucleotides are TGTGCCAGCAGTTTAGACGGTGTGGGCGGCTACACCTTC.

The chain joins TRBV11-1 to TRBJ1-1; D is possibly TRBD1 (6 bases). Germline values: CDR1 SGHAT, CDR2 FQDESV (reference sequence). V lost 0 bases, J lost 4 bases, and 9 bases lay in between. The CDR3 runs to 14 residues. In DNA, the CDR3 is TGTGCCAGCAGCTTAGCGGACAGAACCACTGAAGCTTTCTTT. Residues: CASSLADRTTEAFF.

This sequence joins TRBV9 and TRBJ2-2, with 9 bases that match TRBD1. CDR3 size: 17 residues. Germline assignment: CDR1 SGDLS and CDR2 YYNGEE. J lost 7 bases, V lost 4 bases, and 14 bases had no gene match. CDR3 protein: CASSTPMGQGHIGELFF. CDR3 in DNA: TGTGCCAGCAGCACCCCAATGGGACAGGGTCATATCGGGGAGCTGTTTTTT. Full variable domain (rest looked up from reference TRBV9 and TRBJ2-2): DSGVTQTPKHLITATGQRVTLRCSPRSGDLSVYWYQQSLDQGLQFLIQYYNGEERAKGNILERFSAQQFPDLHSELNLSSLELGDSALYFCASSTPMGQGHIGELFFGEGSRLTVL.

This chain links TRBV27 with TRBJ1-5; possibly TRBD1 for D (6 bases). The CDR3 is made up of 16 amino acids. The ends were cut back, 3 bases at V and 4 bases at J, with 16 bases in the middle. The germline gives CDR1 MNHEY, CDR2 SMNVEV (reference sequence). CDR3 amino acids: CASSLAGTTRNQPQHF. In DNA form, the CDR3 reads TGTGCCAGCAGTTTGGCCGGGACAACGAGGAATCAGCCCCAGCATTTT.

Only a few counts were recorded for this clonotype. The CDR3 region is CASSLPGGGELFF. Here the CDR3 DNA reads TGTGCCAGCAGCCTTCCCGGCGGCGGGGAGCTGTTTTTT. The rearrangement joins TRBV7-9 to TRBJ2-2; D is uncertain. CDR1 is SEHNR and CDR2 is FQNEAQ in the germline V gene (reference sequence). V dropped 5 bases and J dropped 7 bases, with 11 bases sitting between them. The CDR3 has 13 residues.

The chain recombines TRBV29-1 with TRBJ2-7; no firm D call. The CDR3 runs 12 residues. Trimming removed 4 bases at V and 5 bases at J, with 12 bases between. Germline lookup yields CDR1 SQVTM and CDR2 ANQGSEA. Written as DNA, the CDR3 is TGCAGCGTTGGACCTCGAGGCCACGAGCAGTACTTC. This encodes CSVGPRGHEQYF.

The chain carries TRBV6-6 and TRBJ1-5, with D uncertain. Germline lookup yields CDR1 MNHNY and CDR2 SVGAGI (reference sequence). The CDR3 runs 12 residues. V was shortened by 6 bases and J by 5 bases, with 8 bases between the two germline ends. CDR3 coding DNA: TGTGCCAGCAGGGACGGATATCAGCCCCAGCATTTT. Amino acid sequence: CASRDGYQPQHF.

The table lists this clonotype with a few counts. The J gene is TRBJ1-6, the V gene TRBV6-5; possible D gene TRBD1, 6 bases. This CDR3 is 18 amino acids long. CDR1 and CDR2 (germline): MNHEY, SVGAGI. V was pared by 7 bases and J by 9 bases, with 28 bases between. The CDR3 region has the DNA TGTGCCAGCACCGACTCATACGGGCCAGGGGATCGCAGTTCACCCCTCCACTTT. It translates to CASTDSYGPGDRSSPLHF.

The CDR3 DNA reads as TGTGCCAGTAGTCCCCGACTCCGGGGGACAGATACGCAGTATTTT. Encoded protein: CASSPRLRGTDTQYF. The chain links TRBV19 to TRBJ2-3; TRBD2 might be the D (6 bases). This CDR3 comprises 15 residues. CDR1 and CDR2 (germline): LNHDA, SQIVND (reference sequence). The V gene lost 5 bases and the J gene lost 3 bases, with 15 bases spanning the gap.

V gene TRBV5-1 combines with J gene TRBJ2-1; the match to TRBD1 covers 9 bases. V was pared by 1 base and J by 9 bases, with 17 bases of the junction left unmatched. The CDR3 is made up of 18 amino acids. Per the germline V gene, CDR1 is SGHRS and CDR2 is YFSETQ. The CDR3 nucleotides are TGCGCCAGCAGCTTGCAAGGGACAGGGCCGGGAACATTGAGTGAGCAGTTCTTC. Its protein product is CASSLQGTGPGTLSEQFF.

The chain recombines TRBV3-1 with TRBJ2-7; D perhaps matches TRBD2 (5 bases). The germline V gene has CDR1 LGHDT and CDR2 YNNKEL (reference sequence). This CDR3 has 14 residues. V was cut by 1 base and J by 4 bases, with 11 bases left in between. CDR3 protein: CASSQGAGWYEQYF. In DNA, the CDR3 is TGTGCCAGCAGCCAAGGGGCGGGCTGGTACGAGCAGTACTTC.

There are a few counts of this clonotype. The genes are TRBV10-3 and TRBJ2-5; 7 bases agree with TRBD1. The CDR3 is made up of 15 amino acids. Germline loops: CDR1 ENHRY, CDR2 SYGVKD. Trimming removed 4 bases from V and 5 bases from J; junction bases left unmatched: 10. In nucleotides, the CDR3 is TGTGCCATCAGTGCCCCGGGACAGCTGAGGGAGACCCAGTACTTC. Translated, it gives CAISAPGQLRETQYF.

This clonotype was seen a handful of times. V and J are TRBV5-1 and TRBJ2-5; TRBD1 aligns across 7 bases. The V and J ends lost 4 bases and 1 base, in that order; junction bases with no gene match: 7. The germline gives CDR1 SGHRS, CDR2 YFSETQ. The CDR3 runs 15 residues. The CDR3 reads CASSPDRKFQETQYF. In nucleotides, the CDR3 is TGCGCCAGCAGCCCGGACAGGAAATTCCAAGAGACCCAGTACTTC.

Ten or more counts support this clonotype. This chain connects TRBV7-6 to TRBJ1-6, with D perhaps TRBD1 (5 bases). The CDR3 loop spans 16 amino acids. Deletions cut 3 bases from V and 7 bases from J, with 16 bases between. Germline values: CDR1 SGHVS, CDR2 FNYEAQ. CDR3 in amino acids: CASSFEERDRNSPLHF. In DNA form, the CDR3 reads TGTGCCAGCAGCTTTGAGGAGCGGGACCGCAATTCACCCCTCCACTTT.

This clonotype was observed a handful of times. This chain connects TRBV18 to TRBJ2-1; D possibly corresponds to TRBD1 (6 bases). V was pared by 6 bases and J by 6 bases, with 21 bases between. Germline CDR1 KGHSH, CDR2 LQKENI. This CDR3 spans 16 amino acids. The CDR3 sequence: CASSRPTGRKANEQFF. Here the CDR3 DNA reads TGTGCCAGCTCCCGACCGACAGGTAGGAAGGCCAATGAGCAGTTCTTC.

This chain connects TRBV20-1 to TRBJ2-1, with TRBD2 identical over 12 bases. V trimming: 3 bases; J trimming: 8 bases; junction bases outside the gene matches: 8. CDR1 and CDR2 (germline): DFQATT, SNEGSKA (reference sequence). CDR3 length: 15 amino acids. The CDR3 reads CSASVLAGGRDEQFF. The CDR3 DNA is TGCAGTGCTAGTGTTCTAGCGGGGGGGCGTGATGAGCAGTTCTTC.

This clonotype has a count of ten or more. V is TRBV10-3 and J is TRBJ2-7; unclear D gene. The V end was cut by 2 bases, the J end by 2 bases, with 7 bases between. The CDR3 totals 13 residues. CDR1 and CDR2 from the germline V gene are ENHRY and SYGVKD. This chain's CDR3 is CAISEGDPYEQYV. DNA for the CDR3: TGTGCCATCAGTGAGGGTGACCCCTACGAGCAGTACGTC.

This clonotype was observed a few times. The chain employs TRBV10-3 and TRBJ1-2; tentative D call: TRBD1 (5 bases). Trimming shortened V by 4 bases and J by 0 bases, and 9 bases separated the two germline ends. CDR1 is ENHRY and CDR2 is SYGVKD in the germline V gene. The CDR3 is made up of 14 amino acids. The CDR3 loop is CAISGKGPNYGYTF. The CDR3 DNA is TGTGCCATCAGTGGAAAGGGGCCTAACTATGGCTACACCTTC.

In DNA, the CDR3 is TGTGCCAGCAGGGAGGGACGGCTAAACACTGAAGCTTTCTTT. Its translation: CASREGRLNTEAFF. V gene TRBV2 combines with J gene TRBJ1-1; D might be TRBD1 (5 bases). CDR3 length: 14 residues. The V end lost 6 bases, the J end lost 2 bases, and 13 bases lay between the germline ends. The V gene's germline CDR1 is SNHLY and CDR2 FYNNEI. Combining the CDR3 with reference TRBV2 and TRBJ1-1 gives the whole variable domain EPEVTQTPSHQVTQMGQEVILRCVPISNHLYFYWYRQILGQKVEFLVSFYNNEISEKSEIFDDQFSVERPDGSNFTLKIRSTKLEDSAMYFCASREGRLNTEAFFGQGTRLTVV.

The rearrangement uses TRBV4-1 and TRBJ2-7; D is ambiguous. Germline V CDR1 and CDR2: MGHRA, YSYEKL. The CDR3 consists of 16 residues. V was clipped by 4 bases and J by 0 bases, with 16 bases between them. CDR3 amino acids: CASSPRSTSSSYEQYF. CDR3 nucleotides: TGCGCCAGCAGCCCCCGAAGTACATCTTCCTCCTACGAGCAGTACTTC.

This clonotype was counted between two and nine times. The chain couples TRBV11-1 to TRBJ2-7; no firm D call. The CDR3 has 14 residues. The germline gives CDR1 SGHAT, CDR2 FQDESV (reference sequence). V was trimmed by 0 bases and J by 5 bases, leaving 11 bases between them. This CDR3 is CASSLAGYRDEQYF. The CDR3 DNA is TGTGCCAGCAGCTTAGCGGGGTATCGCGACGAGCAGTACTTC.

This clonotype was detected a few times. V gene TRBV19 combines with J gene TRBJ1-2; 7 positions match TRBD1. J lost 6 bases, V lost 2 bases, and 9 bases had no gene match. Germline lookup yields CDR1 LNHDA and CDR2 SQIVND (reference sequence). The CDR3 runs 15 residues. CDR3: CASSITVTGSNGYTF. DNA for the CDR3: TGTGCCAGTAGTATAACTGTGACAGGGTCCAATGGCTACACCTTC.

Turning to this clonotype: With a much larger clone just one base away, this may be a read error. This chain connects TRBV6-2 or TRBV6-3 to TRBJ2-4; D is undetermined. The V and J ends lost 5 bases and 0 bases respectively, with 8 bases between them. Germline CDR1 MNHEY, CDR2 SVGEGT. The CDR3 length is 14 residues. DNA of the CDR3: TGTGCCAGCAGTAAGAGTGTAGCCAAAAACATTCAGTACTTC. It encodes CASSKSVAKNIQYF.

The rearrangement uses TRBV7-2 and TRBJ1-2; 7 bases match TRBD1. Germline assignment: CDR1 SGHTA and CDR2 FQGNSA. The CDR3 runs to 13 residues. The ends lost 7 bases at V and 2 bases at J; junction bases unmatched: 4. CDR3 residues: CASNVGGNYGYTF. The CDR3 region has the DNA TGTGCCAGCAACGTAGGGGGCAACTATGGCTACACCTTC.

This clonotype was recorded a few times. J is TRBJ1-5 and V is TRBV6-2 or TRBV6-3; perhaps TRBD1 as D (5 bases). Germline CDR1 is MNHEY and CDR2 is SVGEGT. The V end was cut by 6 bases, the J end by 4 bases, with 16 bases between. The CDR3 runs to 15 residues. CDR3 coding DNA: TGTGCCAGCAGAGTCTGGGGGGACGGGAATCAGCCCCAGCATTTT. Translating it yields CASRVWGDGNQPQHF.

This clonotype was found many times. The chain couples TRBV18 to TRBJ2-1; D may be TRBD1 or TRBD2 (6 bases each). Trimming pared 2 bases from V and 2 bases from J, leaving 10 bases between. CDR3 length equals 15 residues. Germline CDR1 reads KGHSH; CDR2 reads LQKENI. The CDR3 loop reads CASSPNREAYNEQFF. CDR3 nucleotide sequence: TGTGCCAGCTCACCAAACAGGGAGGCCTACAATGAGCAGTTCTTC.

The chain is built from TRBV7-3 and TRBJ2-1, with 7 nucleotides matching TRBD1. After removal of 5 bases from V and 6 bases from J, the junction contained 1 base not matched to a gene. CDR3 length: 12 amino acids. The germline CDR1 and CDR2 sequences are SGHTA and FQGTGA. CDR3 nucleotides: TGTGCCAGCAGCCCAGGGGGCAATGAGCAGTTCTTC. Translating it yields CASSPGGNEQFF. Using reference TRBV7-3 and TRBJ2-1 for the parts outside the CDR3, the full variable domain is GAGVSQTPSNKVTEKGKYVELRCDPISGHTALYWYRQSLGQGPEFLIYFQGTGAADDSGLPNDRFFAVRPEGSVSTLKIQRTERGDSAVYLCASSPGGNEQFFGPGTRLTVL.

The chain recombines TRBV12-3 or TRBV12-4 with TRBJ1-5; D gene ambiguous. Trimming removed 2 bases at V and 2 bases at J, with 10 bases between. The CDR3 is 15 amino acids. CDR3 sequence: CASSLSGLGNQPQHF. CDR3 in DNA: TGTGCCAGCAGTTTATCGGGTTTAGGCAATCAGCCCCAGCATTTT.

This clonotype was detected a few times. J is TRBJ1-5 and V is TRBV20-1, with D possibly being TRBD1 (5 bases). Germline V gives CDR1 DFQATT, CDR2 SNEGSKA (reference sequence). The CDR3 is 14 amino acids. V shed 6 bases and J shed 4 bases, with 16 bases lying between them. DNA for the CDR3: TGCAGTGCCCTAGGCAGGGAGGATAATCAGCCCCAGCATTTT. Protein sequence: CSALGREDNQPQHF.